These 5 T cell receptor beta chains originate from one sample sequenced in a study of Tregs in tolerant kidney transplant recipients. Mixed chimerism was transient after nonmyeloablative marrow transplants from related graft donors. Profiling relied on immunoSEQ multiplex PCR, and the TCRdb table lists in-frame clones only, not all of them. The table includes about 52,000 clones, around 93% detected once. The specimen was CD8+ T cells from blood (PBMCs), collected 24 months after the transplant. These receptors all stem from a human patient who received a combined kidney and bone marrow transplant. The T cells may partly be graft donor cells.

For this clone: Sequence at one end of the junction differs from germline and may be a read error. The sample contains more than one DNA sequence encoding this CDR3. The chain couples TRBV28 to TRBJ2-2; a possible D gene is TRBD2 (5 bases). Germline CDR1 is MDHEN and CDR2 is SYDVKM. The CDR3 has 11 amino acids. The CDR3 DNA is TGTGCCAGCACCCTCACCGGGGAGTTGTTTTTT. This encodes CASTLTGELFF.

The chain has TRBV27 and TRBJ2-4; 12 bases align to TRBD1. CDR1 and CDR2 from the germline V gene are MNHEY and SMNVEV (reference sequence). The CDR3 covers 16 residues. J lost 8 bases, V lost 6 bases, and 11 bases had no gene match. This chain's CDR3 is CASSWAPGQGADIQYF. CDR3 sequence (DNA): TGTGCCAGCAGCTGGGCCCCGGGACAGGGGGCGGACATTCAGTACTTC.

The chain joins TRBV27 to TRBJ1-1; perhaps TRBD1 as D (5 bases). This CDR3 region has 14 residues. In germline, CDR1 is MNHEY, CDR2 SMNVEV (reference sequence). Between the trimmed V and J ends, which lost 8 bases and 7 bases, there was a span of 20 bases. DNA for the CDR3: TGTGCCAGCGCCCTTTCCGGGACTCGTTTTGAAGCTTTCTTT. This translates into CASALSGTRFEAFF.

CDR3 sequence: CASSFSGRGRETQYF. CDR3 in DNA: TGTGCCAGCAGCTTTAGCGGGAGGGGGCGAGAGACCCAGTACTTC. V is TRBV13 and J is TRBJ2-5, with 11 positions matching TRBD2. V was clipped by 3 bases and J by 4 bases; unmatched bases: 4. In germline, CDR1 is PRHDT, CDR2 FYEKMQ (reference sequence). This CDR3 region has 15 residues.

Regarding this clone: The sample carries other DNA sequences with the same CDR3. J is TRBJ1-1 and V is TRBV27, with D maybe TRBD1 (6 bases). The length of the CDR3 is 14 residues. The V gene lost 2 bases and the J gene lost 0 bases, with 7 bases spanning the gap. Per germline, CDR1 MNHEY and CDR2 SMNVEV (reference sequence). The CDR3 loop reads CASSLQGMNTEAFF. The CDR3 DNA reads as TGTGCCAGCAGTTTACAGGGGATGAACACTGAAGCTTTCTTT.